One and the same sample provided the 14 T cell receptor beta chains below, sequenced in a study of cytomegalovirus exposure and HLA in healthy donors. The PCR employed 60 Vbeta primers together with 13 Jbeta primers. The method was immunoSEQ multiplex PCR; TCRdb's version includes in-frame clones alone and lacks a portion of them. The table shows roughly 150,000 clones, with about two thirds occurring only once. Sequences were obtained from PBMCs. Every receptor here comes from a man in his thirties or forties in good health and CMV-seropositive.

Note on this clone: An end of the junction differs from the germline gene, which may be a read error. The genes are TRBV5-1 and TRBJ2-7, with 7 bases fitting TRBD1. CDR1 is SGHRS and CDR2 is YFSETQ in the germline V gene. This CDR3 region has 15 residues. Written as DNA, the CDR3 is TGCACCAGCAGCTTGGTGGTGACAGGGAATAACGAGCAGTACTTC. This translates into CTSSLVVTGNNEQYF.

The CDR3 sequence is CASSPLSNTEAFF. The CDR3 bases are TGTGCCAGCAGTCCCCTATCCAACACTGAAGCTTTCTTT. V is TRBV2 and J is TRBJ1-1; D is unresolved. Germline lookup yields CDR1 SNHLY and CDR2 FYNNEI. The CDR3 extends over 13 amino acids. Trimming cost V 5 bases and J 2 bases, with 9 bases left between them. The variable domain in full, completed from reference TRBV2 and TRBJ1-1, reads EPEVTQTPSHQVTQMGQEVILRCVPISNHLYFYWYRQILGQKVEFLVSFYNNEISEKSEIFDDQFSVERPDGSNFTLKIRSTKLEDSAMYFCASSPLSNTEAFFGQGTRLTVV.

The chain links TRBV6-5 to TRBJ2-7, with 7 bases that match TRBD1. J lost 2 bases, V lost 6 bases, and 10 bases had no gene match. The length of the CDR3 is 15 residues. The germline V gene has CDR1 MNHEY and CDR2 SVGAGI. The CDR3 region has the DNA TGTGCCAGCAGGAGAATCCGGGACAGCGCCTACGAGCAGTACTTC. This sequence encodes CASRRIRDSAYEQYF.

V usage is TRBV15 and J usage is TRBJ1-1; D remains ambiguous. V shed 2 bases and J shed 4 bases, with 5 bases lying between them. Germline CDR1 and CDR2: LNHNV and YYDKDF (reference sequence). CDR3 length: 12 amino acids. The CDR3 DNA reads TGTGCCACCAGCAGACTGAGCACTGAAGCTTTCTTT. Encoded protein: CATSRLSTEAFF.

The chain combines TRBV30 with TRBJ1-4; 10 positions agree with TRBD1. This CDR3 spans 15 amino acids. The germline gives CDR1 GTSNPN, CDR2 SVGIG (reference sequence). The V and J ends lost 5 bases and 7 bases, in that order; junction bases with no gene match: 10. Here the CDR3 reads CAWAYRDRGGEKLFF. The CDR3 bases are TGTGCCTGGGCTTACCGGGACAGGGGAGGTGAAAAACTGTTTTTT.

This chain uses TRBV5-1 with TRBJ1-3; TRBD1 matches at 8 bases. The CDR3 has 17 residues. The trim removed 4 bases at V and 0 bases at J, leaving 9 bases unmatched. CDR1 and CDR2 (germline): SGHRS, YFSETQ. The CDR3 loop is CASSPVGTGSSGNTIYF. In DNA, the CDR3 is TGCGCCAGCAGCCCAGTTGGGACAGGAAGCTCTGGAAACACCATATATTTT. The complete variable domain, with remaining parts taken from reference TRBV5-1 and TRBJ1-3, reads KAGVTQTPRYLIKTRGQQVTLSCSPISGHRSVSWYQQTPGQGLQFLFEYFSETQRNKGNFPGRFSGRQFSNSRSEMNVSTLELGDSALYLCASSPVGTGSSGNTIYFGEGSWLTVV.

The rearrangement joins TRBV7-6 to TRBJ1-2; D unresolved. Trimming removed 4 bases from V and 4 bases from J, with 10 bases in between. Germline loops: CDR1 SGHVS, CDR2 FNYEAQ. The CDR3 sequence is 13 residues long. The CDR3 region is CASSSWRAYGYTF. The CDR3 nucleotides are TGTGCCAGCAGCTCGTGGAGGGCCTATGGCTACACCTTC.

The chain combines TRBV15 with TRBJ1-1, with a tentative D call TRBD1 (5 bases). The V gene's germline CDR1 is LNHNV and CDR2 YYDKDF (reference sequence). The CDR3 is made up of 13 amino acids. Trimming pared 8 bases from V and 0 bases from J, leaving 10 bases between. CDR3 residues: CATGARLNTEAFF. In nucleotides, the CDR3 is TGTGCCACCGGGGCCCGATTGAACACTGAAGCTTTCTTT.

The gene calls are TRBV6-5 and TRBJ1-2, with D tentatively TRBD1 (5 bases). V lost 6 bases and J lost 3, with 14 bases in between. In germline, CDR1 is MNHEY, CDR2 SVGAGI. This CDR3 spans 14 amino acids. The CDR3 nucleotides read TGTGCCAGCAGAGCGACAGCACCATACTATGGCTACACCTTC. Protein sequence: CASRATAPYYGYTF.

V and J are TRBV7-6 and TRBJ1-4; TRBD1 aligns across 7 bases. The CDR3 contains 13 residues. Germline-derived CDR1 and CDR2 are SGHVS and FNYEAQ. Unmatched junction bases numbered 5, after V lost 5 bases and J lost 8 bases. The CDR3 DNA reads TGTGCCAGCAGCAGGGGGCGCGAAGAAAAACTGTTTTTT. It translates to CASSRGREEKLFF.

V gene TRBV25-1 combines with J gene TRBJ1-4, with D perhaps TRBD1 (5 bases). This CDR3 is built from 16 residues. Germline loops: CDR1 MGHDK, CDR2 SYGVNS. Trimming pared 3 bases from V and 7 bases from J, leaving 18 bases between. The CDR3 sequence: CASSDSGWGRGEKLFF. CDR3 coding DNA: TGTGCCAGCAGTGATAGCGGTTGGGGGAGAGGTGAAAAACTGTTTTTT. Full variable domain (missing parts from reference TRBV25-1 and TRBJ1-4): EADIYQTPRYLVIGTGKKITLECSQTMGHDKMYWYQQDPGMELHLIHYSYGVNSTEKGDLSSESTVSRIRTEHFPLTLESARPSHTSQYLCASSDSGWGRGEKLFFGSGTQLSVL.

V usage is TRBV6-4 and J usage is TRBJ2-1; TRBD2 matches 9 bases. This CDR3 is 17 amino acids long. J was trimmed by 4 bases and V by 3 bases; bases with no gene match: 10. Germline assignment: CDR1 MRHNA and CDR2 SNTAGT. The CDR3 sequence is CASSEREGLSPYNEQFF. The CDR3 coding sequence is TGTGCCAGCAGTGAGCGGGAGGGCCTTTCTCCGTACAATGAGCAGTTCTTC.

The chain recombines TRBV6-5 with TRBJ2-7; 8 bases line up with TRBD2. The CDR3 loop spans 14 amino acids. J gave up 0 bases and V 5 bases, and 3 bases lay outside the gene matches. From germline, CDR1 is MNHEY and CDR2 SVGAGI. CDR3 sequence (DNA): TGTGCCAGCAGTAAGCGGGAGACCTCCTACGAGCAGTACTTC. It encodes CASSKRETSYEQYF.

J is TRBJ2-1 and V is TRBV5-1; 7 nucleotides line up with TRBD2. Germline assignment: CDR1 SGHRS and CDR2 YFSETQ. The CDR3 runs to 15 residues. V lost 4 bases, J lost 0 bases, and 4 bases stayed unmatched. The DNA for the CDR3 is TGCGCCAGCAGCCCCCGGACTAGCTCCTACAATGAGCAGTTCTTC. Encoded protein: CASSPRTSSYNEQFF.